These 22 T cell receptor beta chains share one sample of origin, sequenced in a study of T cells after yellow fever vaccination. MiXCR, run by TCRdb on the 5' RACE reads, gives a single entry per CDR3 protein. Of about 200,000 distinct CDR3 sequences listed, 2.5% to 3.5% are singletons. The sequencing here drew on CD4+ T cells sorted from PBMCs, taken 10 days after the yellow fever booster vaccination. The receptors stem from a young man who received the YFV17D yellow fever vaccine.

This clonotype has more than one count but fewer than ten. This rearrangement joins TRBV18 to TRBJ1-5; 12 nucleotides line up with TRBD1. J was trimmed by 5 bases and V by 3 bases; bases with no gene match: 5. Germline loops: CDR1 KGHSH, CDR2 LQKENI. CDR3 length equals 16 residues. CDR3 region: CASSPGQGARDQPQHF. The CDR3, as DNA: TGTGCCAGCTCACCGGGACAGGGGGCGAGGGATCAGCCCCAGCATTTT.

V gene TRBV28 combines with J gene TRBJ2-1; D is ambiguous. V dropped 6 bases and J dropped 2 bases, with 8 bases sitting between them. The length of the CDR3 is 13 residues. Germline CDR1 MDHEN, CDR2 SYDVKM. The CDR3 is CASRRKAYNEQFF. For the CDR3, the DNA is TGTGCCAGCAGGCGTAAGGCCTACAATGAGCAGTTCTTC.

At least ten counts were recorded for this clonotype. The chain combines TRBV6-5 with TRBJ2-7; 7 positions agree with TRBD1. Looked up from germline, CDR1 is MNHEY and CDR2 is SVGAGI. The CDR3 covers 15 residues. V gave up 6 bases and J gave up 6 bases; unmatched junction bases: 14. Here the CDR3 reads CASRRAGAAGGEQYF. CDR3 DNA sequence: TGTGCCAGCAGAAGGGCCGGGGCGGCAGGGGGCGAGCAGTACTTC.

This clonotype was found many times. V gene TRBV28 combines with J gene TRBJ2-7; D gene ambiguous. The length of the CDR3 is 14 residues. Germline V gene sequence: CDR1 MDHEN, CDR2 SYDVKM. V lost 5 bases to trimming and J lost 0 bases, with 11 bases between them. This CDR3 reads CASSPGPFSYEQYV. The CDR3 bases are TGTGCCAGCAGTCCTGGACCTTTCTCCTACGAGCAGTACGTC.

This clonotype has a handful of counts. The chain carries TRBV27 and TRBJ1-5; 8 nucleotides line up with TRBD1. The CDR3 sequence is 13 residues long. After removal of 6 bases from V and 7 bases from J, the junction contained 5 bases not matched to a gene. Germline CDR1 is MNHEY and CDR2 is SMNVEV (reference sequence). CDR3 in DNA: TGTGCCAGCAGGGGACAGGCTTGGCAGCCCCAGCATTTT. Translating gives CASRGQAWQPQHF.

The chain links TRBV6-5 to TRBJ2-7; a possible D gene is TRBD1 (5 bases). Trimming took 7 bases from V and 2 from J, leaving 15 bases between them. The CDR3 spans 14 residues. Germline V gene lookup returns CDR1 MNHEY and CDR2 SVGAGI. The CDR3 DNA reads as TGTGCCAGCACCCCAAGGGCAGGGACCTACGAGCAGTACTTC. It yields the protein CASTPRAGTYEQYF.

This clonotype showed up just a few times. The CDR3 coding sequence is TGTGCCAGCAGCCAATCCGGTTTTGCGGGTGGCTACACCTTC. It translates to CASSQSGFAGGYTF. V gene TRBV7-8 combines with J gene TRBJ1-2; D is uncertain. Germline CDR1 reads SGHVS; CDR2 reads FQNEAQ. V was cut by 5 bases and J by 7 bases, with 17 bases left in between. The CDR3 consists of 14 residues.

This clonotype was counted many times. The chain has TRBV6-5 and TRBJ1-2; D unclear. This CDR3 comprises 11 residues. V gave up 8 bases and J gave up 4 bases, with 8 bases separating them. CDR1 is MNHEY, CDR2 SVGAGI, per germline. The CDR3 protein is CASSGSYGYTF. CDR3 coding DNA: TGTGCCAGCTCCGGGAGCTATGGCTACACCTTC.

The V call is TRBV30, the J call TRBJ1-2; D not resolved. Per germline, CDR1 GTSNPN and CDR2 SVGIG (reference sequence). Trimming removed 4 bases from V and 4 bases from J, with 22 bases in between. This CDR3 region has 16 residues. This CDR3 is CAWTILGPPAPYGYTF. The CDR3 DNA follows: TGTGCCTGGACTATACTCGGACCTCCTGCACCCTATGGCTACACCTTC.

In this sample, this clonotype turned up many times. V is TRBV4-2 and J is TRBJ1-3; perhaps TRBD1 as D (5 bases). V shed 4 bases and J shed 6 bases, with 16 bases lying between them. The germline gives CDR1 LGHNA, CDR2 YNFKEQ. This CDR3 region has 15 residues. CDR3 sequence: CASSPFGQGTNTIYF. DNA of the CDR3: TGTGCCAGCAGCCCGTTTGGGCAGGGAACAAACACCATATATTTT.

This clonotype was found many times. The chain couples TRBV5-1 to TRBJ2-1; 10 bases are shared with TRBD1. This CDR3 is built from 14 residues. With 5 bases clipped from V and 8 bases from J, the junction kept 7 bases outside the gene matches. Looked up from germline, CDR1 is SGHRS and CDR2 is YFSETQ. CDR3 sequence reads: CASRRTGGFDEQFF. The CDR3, as DNA: TGCGCCAGCAGACGGACAGGGGGTTTCGATGAGCAGTTCTTC.

This chain joins TRBV6-5 and TRBJ1-2; D call uncertain. V shed 6 bases and J shed 6 bases, with 14 bases lying between them. Germline V lookup: CDR1 MNHEY, CDR2 SVGAGI. CDR3 length: 13 amino acids. CDR3 residues: CASSPGRRNGYTF. Here the CDR3 DNA reads TGTGCCAGCAGCCCCGGTAGAAGAAATGGCTACACCTTC.

This clonotype was detected ten times or more. The genes are TRBV5-6 and TRBJ1-2; 8 bases map to TRBD1. V shed 4 bases, J shed 6 bases, and the junction held 20 bases outside the gene matches. CDR1 and CDR2 (germline): SGHDT, YYEEEE. There are 18 residues in the CDR3. CDR3 bases: TGTGCCAGCAGCCTCCGCCCCCAACAGGGGGGAAGGGTGAATGGCTACACCTTC. As protein: CASSLRPQQGGRVNGYTF.

This clonotype has only a few counts. The chain recombines TRBV20-1 with TRBJ2-5, with D tentatively TRBD2 (7 bases). V lost 3 bases and J lost 4, with 12 bases in between. CDR1 DFQATT and CDR2 SNEGSKA come from the germline V gene (reference sequence). The CDR3 loop spans 13 amino acids. CDR3 in DNA: TGCAGTGCTAGGGGGGGGGCCCCAGAGACCCAGTACTTC. It specifies CSARGGAPETQYF.

This clonotype has a handful of counts. The chain combines TRBV5-4 with TRBJ2-1; 10 nucleotides line up with TRBD2. The CDR3 covers 16 residues. Germline trimming cut 0 bases from V and 5 bases from J; bases unmatched to any gene: 5. Germline V gives CDR1 SGHNT, CDR2 YYREEE (reference sequence). CDR3 region: CASSLALAGRNNEQFF. The CDR3 bases are TGTGCCAGCAGCTTGGCACTAGCGGGGCGCAACAATGAGCAGTTCTTC.

This clonotype has a count of ten or more. The CDR3 DNA sequence: TGCAGCGGTGCGAATCTAGGTGAGCAGTTCTTC. Protein sequence: CSGANLGEQFF. This chain joins TRBV29-1 and TRBJ2-1; unclear D gene. Germline CDR1 SQVTM, CDR2 ANQGSEA. The CDR3 length is 11 residues. Trimming removed 7 bases at V and 9 bases at J, with 13 bases between.

The CDR3 DNA reads TGCGCCAGCAGATCGGGACAGACAAACTCAGAGACCCAGTACTTC. It encodes CASRSGQTNSETQYF. The chain joins TRBV5-1 to TRBJ2-5; 7 bases fit TRBD1. CDR1 is SGHRS and CDR2 is YFSETQ in the germline V gene. The CDR3 has 15 amino acids. Trimming cost V 5 bases and J 4 bases; bases outside gene matches: 11.

Ten or more counts support this clonotype. This chain links TRBV11-2 with TRBJ1-1; 9 nucleotides match TRBD1. This CDR3 is 14 amino acids long. Germline CDR1 SGHAT, CDR2 FQNNGV. The V gene end was trimmed by 4 bases and the J gene end by 1 base; junction bases not matched to a gene: 1. CDR3 in DNA: TGTGCCAGCAGCTCGGGACAGGGGAACACTGAAGCTTTCTTT. This sequence encodes CASSSGQGNTEAFF.

The V and J genes are TRBV7-8 and TRBJ1-1; D gene uncertain. Germline V CDR1 and CDR2: SGHVS, FQNEAQ. There are 14 residues in the CDR3. V was pared by 1 base and J by 1 base, with 7 bases between. In DNA form, the CDR3 reads TGTGCCAGCAGCTTAGTTCTGGGGAACACTGAAGCTTTCTTT. Translated, it gives CASSLVLGNTEAFF.

The table lists this clonotype with a few counts. The chain links TRBV10-3 to TRBJ2-2, with TRBD2 matching 10 bases. The CDR3 length is 14 residues. The V and J ends lost 6 bases and 4 bases, in that order; junction bases with no gene match: 2. From germline, CDR1 is ENHRY and CDR2 SYGVKD. The CDR3 nucleotides are TGTGCCATCAGCAGCGGGGGGGCCACCGGGGAGCTGTTTTTT. It is translated as CAISSGGATGELFF.

This clonotype came up many times. The chain couples TRBV5-5 to TRBJ2-7; D is possibly TRBD1 or TRBD2 (6 bases each). This CDR3 contains 12 residues. The germline gives CDR1 SGHKS, CDR2 YYEKEE (reference sequence). The V end was cut by 4 bases, the J end by 10 bases, with 15 bases between. CDR3: CASSPVGGHQYF. In DNA form, the CDR3 reads TGTGCCAGCAGCCCGGTGGGGGGACACCAGTACTTC.

This clonotype occurred many times. The V gene is TRBV12-3 or TRBV12-4, the J gene TRBJ2-1, with 11 bases aligning to TRBD2. V lost 4 bases, J lost 3 bases, and 5 bases stayed unmatched. CDR3 length: 16 residues. The CDR3 sequence: CASSSQGTSGYNEQFF. CDR3 DNA sequence: TGTGCCAGCAGTTCACAGGGGACTAGCGGCTACAATGAGCAGTTCTTC.